This T cell receptor beta chain emerged from a study of blood T cell repertoires in COVID-19. As for the study in general: PBMCs, B-cell-depleted T cells, or T cells were the source of the cDNA or gDNA that made up the material.

V was clipped by 1 base and J by 7 bases, with 19 bases between them. Looked up from germline, CDR1 is LGHDT and CDR2 is YNNKEL (reference sequence). The CDR3 has 17 amino acids. The assay was immunoSEQ multiplex PCR, and TCRdb's table has in-frame clones only and misses some. In the table there are 50,000 or so clones, about 90% of which are singletons. The chain carries TRBV3-1 (or the pseudogene TRBV3-2) and TRBJ1-4, with a tentative D call TRBD1 (6 bases). The receptor comes from a man older than 75 with acute or convalescent COVID-19. The sample taken for sequencing was peripheral blood. The chain's CDR3 is CASSQVTGGGVSEKLFF. The CDR3 coding sequence is TGTGCCAGCAGCCAAGTGACGGGGGGCGGGGTCTCTGAAAAACTGTTTTTT.